One and the same sample provided the 24 T cell receptor beta chains below, sequenced in a study of vaccination and CD4 T cells after COVID-19. Their specific antigens are unknown. With the Oncomine TCR Beta short-read assay, DNA from cultured CD4+ T cells was sequenced. TCRdb ran MiXCR on the PCR reads and lists one entry per CDR3 protein. The sample holds about 11,000 distinct CDR3 sequences, about half seen once. The treatment is: roughly nine-day PBMC culture with coronavirus spike peptide pools or control peptides (ViraFEST assay). The sample comprised CD4+ T cells from blood, cultured in vitro. Source of these receptors: a human donor who had recovered from COVID-19.

This rearrangement joins TRBV14 to TRBJ1-1; perhaps TRBD1 as D (5 bases). The V end lost 0 bases, the J end lost 6 bases, and 14 bases lay between the germline ends. The CDR3 length is 15 residues. CDR1 SGHDN and CDR2 FVKESK come from the germline V gene. Here the CDR3 reads CASSQDGRGDAEAFF. The CDR3 DNA sequence: TGTGCCAGCAGCCAAGATGGTCGGGGGGACGCTGAAGCTTTCTTT.

A few counts support this clonotype. The CDR3 region has the DNA TGTGCCAGCAACAGGGGGCCGAACACTGAAGCTTTCTTT. Translating gives CASNRGPNTEAFF. This sequence joins TRBV12-3 or TRBV12-4 and TRBJ1-1, with TRBD1 matching 9 bases. This CDR3 region has 13 residues. V lost 7 bases, J lost 1 base, and 1 base stayed unmatched.

The chain recombines TRBV19 with TRBJ2-3, with a tentative D call TRBD2 (6 bases). This CDR3 is built from 13 residues. Germline V gene lookup returns CDR1 LNHDA and CDR2 SQIVND (reference sequence). The V and J ends lost 5 bases and 5 bases respectively, with 11 bases between them. CDR3 sequence (DNA): TGTGCCAGTAGTGTGGAGGAGGGAGATACGCAGTATTTT. Amino acid sequence: CASSVEEGDTQYF.

This chain connects TRBV28 to TRBJ2-1; 8 bases map to TRBD2. Trimming took 5 bases from V and 2 from J; bases not matched to a gene: 14. Germline CDR1 and CDR2: MDHEN and SYDVKM. The CDR3 runs 18 residues. The CDR3 loop is CASSPPGLAVNPYNEQFF. In DNA, the CDR3 is TGTGCCAGCAGTCCACCTGGACTAGCCGTTAACCCCTACAATGAGCAGTTCTTC.

The rearrangement links TRBV20-1 to TRBJ2-7; D perhaps matches TRBD2 (5 bases). The germline V and J ends were trimmed by 0 bases and 4 bases, with 13 bases remaining between them. Germline V gene sequence: CDR1 DFQATT, CDR2 SNEGSKA (reference sequence). There are 14 residues in the CDR3. CDR3 nucleotide sequence: TGCAGTGCTAGAGATCTAAGGACTCGGTACGAGCAGTACTTC. Amino acids: CSARDLRTRYEQYF.

The chain recombines TRBV20-1 with TRBJ2-2, with 9 bases aligning to TRBD2. V lost 5 bases, J lost 6 bases, and 7 bases stayed unmatched. Germline V lookup: CDR1 DFQATT, CDR2 SNEGSKA (reference sequence). CDR3 length equals 14 residues. CDR3 sequence (DNA): TGCAGTGCTGGTAGCGGGAGAGGCTCCGGGGAGCTGTTTTTT. Protein sequence: CSAGSGRGSGELFF.

This clonotype showed up just a few times. The V gene is TRBV6-5, the J gene TRBJ1-2, with D perhaps TRBD1 (6 bases). From germline, CDR1 is MNHEY and CDR2 SVGAGI. The CDR3 has 13 amino acids. Between the trimmed V and J ends, which lost 2 bases and 7 bases, there was a span of 11 bases. The CDR3 DNA follows: TGTGCCAGCAGTTACCTTGAGGGGGGTGGCTACACCTTC. Translation: CASSYLEGGGYTF.

This clonotype appeared a few times. The genes are TRBV7-8 and TRBJ2-1; tentatively, D is TRBD2 (6 bases). The V end lost 6 bases, the J end lost 6 bases, and 12 bases lay between the germline ends. There are 13 residues in the CDR3. Germline lookup yields CDR1 SGHVS and CDR2 FQNEAQ. CDR3 DNA: TGTGCCAGCAGATGGGACTTGCTCAATGAGCAGTTCTTC. It codes for CASRWDLLNEQFF.

V gene TRBV7-2 combines with J gene TRBJ2-1; D possibly corresponds to TRBD2 (6 bases). CDR1 is SGHTA, CDR2 FQGNSA, per germline. The CDR3 is made up of 16 amino acids. V dropped 3 bases and J dropped 5 bases, with 17 bases sitting between them. The CDR3 region is CASSFPRDSINNEQFF. DNA for the CDR3: TGTGCCAGCAGCTTCCCTCGGGACTCGATTAACAATGAGCAGTTCTTC.

The chain has TRBV10-3 and TRBJ2-7; no clear D gene. The CDR3 runs 15 residues. Germline V gene sequence: CDR1 ENHRY, CDR2 SYGVKD. The ends were cut back, 2 bases at V and 0 bases at J, with 11 bases in the middle. CDR3 coding DNA: TGTGCCATCAGTGAGATCTCAGCGAGCTCCTACGAGCAGTACTTC. Amino acids: CAISEISASSYEQYF.

The gene calls are TRBV10-3 and TRBJ2-6, with 10 bases matching TRBD1. This CDR3 region has 19 residues. V shed 2 bases, J shed 2 bases, and the junction held 9 bases outside the gene matches. Germline CDR1 is ENHRY and CDR2 is SYGVKD. CDR3 DNA: TGTGCCATCAGTGAGAGACCGGGACAGGGGAGGGCTGGGGCCAACGTCCTGACTTTC. Its translation: CAISERPGQGRAGANVLTF.

The rearrangement joins TRBV27 to TRBJ2-5, with TRBD1 as a possible D gene (5 bases). The CDR3 is 11 residues long. Trimming took off 11 bases at V and 3 bases at J, with 10 bases between the two ends. Germline V gene lookup returns CDR1 MNHEY and CDR2 SMNVEV (reference sequence). The CDR3 DNA reads as TGTGCCGGTAGGGGAAAAGAGACCCAGTACTTC. Amino acid sequence: CAGRGKETQYF.

The chain recombines TRBV5-1 with TRBJ1-2; 9 nucleotides line up with TRBD1. Trimming took 4 bases from V and 8 from J; bases not matched to a gene: 12. The CDR3 runs to 15 residues. Germline CDR1 and CDR2: SGHRS and YFSETQ. The CDR3 DNA reads TGCGCCAGCAGCACGTCAACAGGGGGCGCGGGCGGCTACACCTTC. Its translation: CASSTSTGGAGGYTF. The variable domain in full, completed from reference TRBV5-1 and TRBJ1-2, reads KAGVTQTPRYLIKTRGQQVTLSCSPISGHRSVSWYQQTPGQGLQFLFEYFSETQRNKGNFPGRFSGRQFSNSRSEMNVSTLELGDSALYLCASSTSTGGAGGYTFGSGTRLTVV.

The chain uses TRBV24-1 and TRBJ1-2; the match to TRBD1 covers 8 bases. The CDR3 sequence is 14 residues long. V shed 5 bases, J shed 4 bases, and the junction held 5 bases outside the gene matches. The V gene's germline CDR1 is KGHDR and CDR2 SFDVKD. The CDR3 loop reads CATSGTGMTYGYTF. CDR3 nucleotides: TGTGCCACCAGTGGGACAGGGATGACCTATGGCTACACCTTC.

This chain uses TRBV7-2 with TRBJ2-5, with 8 bases identical to TRBD1. V was pared by 3 bases and J by 3 bases, with 3 bases of the junction left unmatched. The CDR3 sequence is 14 residues long. Germline CDR1 and CDR2: SGHTA and FQGNSA. Here the CDR3 DNA reads TGTGCCAGCAGCTTCCCGGACAGGGAAGAGACCCAGTACTTC. Translated: CASSFPDREETQYF.

The rearrangement links TRBV20-1 to TRBJ2-7, with D uncertain. CDR1 is DFQATT and CDR2 is SNEGSKA in the germline V gene (reference sequence). V lost 0 bases and J lost 4, with 10 bases in between. The CDR3 totals 13 residues. CDR3: CSARDYRIYEQYF. DNA of the CDR3: TGCAGTGCTAGAGATTACCGGATATACGAGCAGTACTTC.

This clonotype was detected only once. J is TRBJ1-1 and V is TRBV30; 8 bases agree with TRBD1. Germline V lookup: CDR1 GTSNPN, CDR2 SVGIG (reference sequence). This CDR3 is 15 amino acids long. With V trimmed by 5 bases and J by 4 bases, 12 bases remained unmatched. The CDR3: CAWSLRAGGTTEAFF. CDR3 bases: TGTGCCTGGTCCCTTAGGGCAGGGGGCACCACTGAAGCTTTCTTT.

This chain links TRBV9 with TRBJ1-5, with D unclear. This CDR3 has 13 amino acids. Germline loops: CDR1 SGDLS, CDR2 YYNGEE. The germline V and J ends were trimmed by 3 bases and 11 bases, with 15 bases remaining between them. This CDR3 is CASSADGERAQHF. The DNA for the CDR3 is TGTGCCAGCAGCGCGGACGGAGAGAGGGCCCAGCATTTT.

The sample holds one count of this clonotype. The chain recombines TRBV3-1 with TRBJ2-5, with TRBD2 as a possible D gene (5 bases). The CDR3 is 14 amino acids. Germline values: CDR1 LGHDT, CDR2 YNNKEL (reference sequence). V lost 4 bases and J lost 4, with 13 bases in between. The CDR3 region is CASSPTGRGETQYF. The CDR3 bases are TGTGCCAGCAGCCCCACCGGACGGGGAGAGACCCAGTACTTC.

This clonotype was detected once. V gene TRBV4-2 combines with J gene TRBJ2-1, with TRBD2 matching over 11 bases. CDR1 and CDR2 (germline): LGHNA, YNFKEQ. V trimming: 0 bases; J trimming: 8 bases; junction bases outside the gene matches: 6. The CDR3 contains 16 residues. The CDR3 region is CASSQDTSGSPHEQFF. The DNA of the CDR3 is TGTGCCAGCAGCCAAGATACTAGCGGGAGTCCCCATGAGCAGTTCTTC.

The chain is built from TRBV6-1 and TRBJ1-5, with 10 positions matching TRBD1. The CDR3 length is 17 residues. V trimming: 5 bases; J trimming: 3 bases; junction bases outside the gene matches: 10. Germline V gene sequence: CDR1 MNHNS, CDR2 SASEGT. CDR3 nucleotides: TGTGCCAGCAGTCAACACCGGGACAGGGGAATCAATCAGCCCCAGCATTTT. Encoded protein: CASSQHRDRGINQPQHF.

This rearrangement joins TRBV12-3 or TRBV12-4 to TRBJ1-2; D is unresolved. The CDR3 is 14 amino acids. V shed 3 bases and J shed 5 bases, with 13 bases lying between them. Here the CDR3 reads CASSFFQASYGYTF. The CDR3 region has the DNA TGTGCCAGCAGTTTTTTCCAAGCTTCGTATGGCTACACCTTC.

Only a few counts were recorded for this clonotype. This rearrangement joins TRBV2 to TRBJ2-1; 14 bases agree with TRBD2. This CDR3 has 15 amino acids. Trimming removed 4 bases from V and 6 bases from J; junction bases left unmatched: 2. Germline CDR1 reads SNHLY; CDR2 reads FYNNEI. The CDR3 reads CASSGGTSGSNEQFF. CDR3 in DNA: TGTGCCAGCAGTGGGGGGACTAGCGGGAGCAATGAGCAGTTCTTC.

The table lists this clonotype with a few counts. The chain uses TRBV6-1 and TRBJ2-2, with D perhaps TRBD2 (6 bases). The germline CDR1 and CDR2 sequences are MNHNS and SASEGT. V was shortened by 11 bases and J by 4 bases, with 11 bases between the two germline ends. This CDR3 contains 12 residues. The CDR3 protein is CAGLAATGELFF. CDR3 bases: TGTGCCGGATTAGCGGCCACCGGGGAGCTGTTTTTT.